This T cell receptor beta chain was recovered during a study of blood T cell repertoires in COVID-19. About the research overall: Sources were T cells, B-cell-depleted T cells, or PBMCs; the material itself was cDNA or gDNA.

The authors' processing: How many nucleated cells were present was estimated from reference gene primer amplification. Sequencing used immunoSEQ multiplex PCR; TCRdb keeps in-frame clones, though not all of them. V, J and clone size reflect that table, while D and trimming were determined from the DNA. Among around 170,000 clones listed, over 80% were seen once. The sequence derives from a woman aged 55-69 years with acute or convalescent COVID-19. Sequencing was performed on peripheral blood.

The CDR3 coding sequence is TGTGCCAGCAGCATCCAAATCGGGGACAGCTCCTACGAGCAGTACTTC. It specifies CASSIQIGDSSYEQYF. V gene TRBV5-6 combines with J gene TRBJ2-7; 7 nucleotides agree with TRBD1. With V trimmed by 4 bases and J by 0 bases, 10 bases remained unmatched. CDR1 and CDR2 (germline): SGHDT, YYEEEE. The CDR3 loop spans 16 amino acids.